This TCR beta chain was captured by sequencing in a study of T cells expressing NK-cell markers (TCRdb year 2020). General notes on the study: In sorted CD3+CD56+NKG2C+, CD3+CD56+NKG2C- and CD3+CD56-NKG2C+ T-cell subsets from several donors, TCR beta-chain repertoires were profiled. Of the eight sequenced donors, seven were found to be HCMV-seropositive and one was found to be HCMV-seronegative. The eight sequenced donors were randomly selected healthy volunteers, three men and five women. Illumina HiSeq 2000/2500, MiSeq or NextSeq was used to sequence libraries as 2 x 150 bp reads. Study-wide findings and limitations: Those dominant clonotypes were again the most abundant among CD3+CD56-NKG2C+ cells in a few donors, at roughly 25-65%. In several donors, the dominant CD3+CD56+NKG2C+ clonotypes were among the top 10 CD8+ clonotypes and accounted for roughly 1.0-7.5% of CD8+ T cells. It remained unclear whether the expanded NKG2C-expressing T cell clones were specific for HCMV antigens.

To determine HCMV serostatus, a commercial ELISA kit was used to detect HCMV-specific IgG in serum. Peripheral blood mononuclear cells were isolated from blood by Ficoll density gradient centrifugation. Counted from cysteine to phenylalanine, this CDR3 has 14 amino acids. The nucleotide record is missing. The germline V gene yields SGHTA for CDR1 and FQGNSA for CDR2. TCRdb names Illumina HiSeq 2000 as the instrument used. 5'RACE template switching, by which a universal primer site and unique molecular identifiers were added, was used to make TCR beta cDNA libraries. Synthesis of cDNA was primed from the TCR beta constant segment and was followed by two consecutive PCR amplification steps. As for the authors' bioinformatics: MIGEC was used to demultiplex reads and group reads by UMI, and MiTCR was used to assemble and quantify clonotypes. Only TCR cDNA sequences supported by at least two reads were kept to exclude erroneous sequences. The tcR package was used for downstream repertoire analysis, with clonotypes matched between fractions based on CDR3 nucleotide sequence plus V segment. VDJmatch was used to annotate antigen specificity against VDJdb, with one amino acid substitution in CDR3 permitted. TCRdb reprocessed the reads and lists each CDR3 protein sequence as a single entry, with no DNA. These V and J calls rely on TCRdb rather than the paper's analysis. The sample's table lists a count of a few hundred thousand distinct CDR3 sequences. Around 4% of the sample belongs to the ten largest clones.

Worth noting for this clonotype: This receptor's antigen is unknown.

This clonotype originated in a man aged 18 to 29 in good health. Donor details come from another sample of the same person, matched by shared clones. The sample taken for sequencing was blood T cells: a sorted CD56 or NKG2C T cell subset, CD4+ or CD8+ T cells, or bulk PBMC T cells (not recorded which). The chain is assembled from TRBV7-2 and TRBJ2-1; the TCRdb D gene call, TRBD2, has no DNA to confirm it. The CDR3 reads CASSPGTGGRGRFF.